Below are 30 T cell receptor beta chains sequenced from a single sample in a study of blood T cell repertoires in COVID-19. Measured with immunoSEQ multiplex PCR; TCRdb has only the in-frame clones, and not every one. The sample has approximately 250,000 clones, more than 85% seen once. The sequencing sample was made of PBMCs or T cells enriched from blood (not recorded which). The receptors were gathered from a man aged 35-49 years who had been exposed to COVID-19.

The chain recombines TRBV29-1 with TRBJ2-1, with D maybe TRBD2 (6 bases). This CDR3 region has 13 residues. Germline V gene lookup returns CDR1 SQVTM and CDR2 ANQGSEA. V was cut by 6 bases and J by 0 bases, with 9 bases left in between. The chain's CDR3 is CSVVADSYNEQFF. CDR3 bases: TGCAGCGTCGTAGCGGACTCCTACAATGAGCAGTTCTTC.

The CDR3 loop reads CASSLGSNNEKLFF. CDR3 in DNA: TGTGCCAGCAGCTTAGGCAGTAATAATGAAAAACTGTTTTTT. The V and J genes are TRBV7-9 and TRBJ1-4; D is uncertain. CDR3 length equals 14 residues. The V end lost 1 base, the J end lost 4 bases, and 7 bases lay between the germline ends. Per the germline V gene, CDR1 is SEHNR and CDR2 is FQNEAQ (reference sequence).

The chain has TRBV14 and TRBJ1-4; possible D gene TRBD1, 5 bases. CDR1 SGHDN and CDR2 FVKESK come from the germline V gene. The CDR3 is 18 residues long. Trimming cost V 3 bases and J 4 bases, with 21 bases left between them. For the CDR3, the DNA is TGTGCCAGCAGCCAGCAAAGATTAGGGGCCCGTTATAATGAAAAACTGTTTTTT. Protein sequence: CASSQQRLGARYNEKLFF.

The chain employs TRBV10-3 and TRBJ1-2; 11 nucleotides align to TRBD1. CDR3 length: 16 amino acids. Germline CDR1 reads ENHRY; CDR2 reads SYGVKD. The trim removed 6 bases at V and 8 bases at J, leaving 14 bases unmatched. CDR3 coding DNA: TGTGCCATCAGGAAAGGACAGGGGGCAGTGGCGAAGGGCTACACCTTC. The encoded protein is CAIRKGQGAVAKGYTF.

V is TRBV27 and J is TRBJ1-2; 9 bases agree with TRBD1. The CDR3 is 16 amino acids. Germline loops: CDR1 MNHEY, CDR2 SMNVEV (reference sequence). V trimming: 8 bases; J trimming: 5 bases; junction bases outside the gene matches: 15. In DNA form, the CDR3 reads TGTGCCAGCGTCCCCAGACCAAACAGGGGGCAGTATGGCTACACCTTC. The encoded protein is CASVPRPNRGQYGYTF.

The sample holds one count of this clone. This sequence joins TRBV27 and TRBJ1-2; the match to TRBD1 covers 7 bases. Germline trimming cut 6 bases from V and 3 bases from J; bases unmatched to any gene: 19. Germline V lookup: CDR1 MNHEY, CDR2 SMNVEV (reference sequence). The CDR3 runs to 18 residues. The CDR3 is CASRFGPYPRQGDYGYTF. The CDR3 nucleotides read TGTGCCAGCAGATTCGGACCGTACCCCAGACAGGGCGACTATGGCTACACCTTC.

CDR3 sequence reads: CASSTQGALATNEKLFF. CDR3 nucleotides: TGTGCCAGTAGTACCCAGGGGGCGCTTGCAACTAATGAAAAACTGTTTTTT. This chain uses TRBV19 with TRBJ1-4; 8 positions agree with TRBD1. Germline V gene lookup returns CDR1 LNHDA and CDR2 SQIVND (reference sequence). CDR3 length: 17 residues. Trimming at V came to 4 bases and at J to 0 bases, leaving 7 bases not matched to a gene.

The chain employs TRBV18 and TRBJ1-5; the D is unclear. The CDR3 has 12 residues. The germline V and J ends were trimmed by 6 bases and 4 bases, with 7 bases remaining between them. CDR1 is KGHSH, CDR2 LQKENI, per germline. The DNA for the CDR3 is TGTGCCAGCTCCCCCCAGAATCAGCCCCAGCATTTT. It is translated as CASSPQNQPQHF.

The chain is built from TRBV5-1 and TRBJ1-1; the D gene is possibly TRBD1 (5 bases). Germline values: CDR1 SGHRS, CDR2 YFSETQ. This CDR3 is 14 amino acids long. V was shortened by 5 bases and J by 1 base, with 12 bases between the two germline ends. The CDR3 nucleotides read TGCGCCAGCAGTTTGACAGCTCAGAACACTGAAGCTTTCTTT. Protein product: CASSLTAQNTEAFF. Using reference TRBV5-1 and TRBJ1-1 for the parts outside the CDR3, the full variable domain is KAGVTQTPRYLIKTRGQQVTLSCSPISGHRSVSWYQQTPGQGLQFLFEYFSETQRNKGNFPGRFSGRQFSNSRSEMNVSTLELGDSALYLCASSLTAQNTEAFFGQGTRLTVV.

This CDR3 is CASRNRATVLGGYEQYF. DNA for the CDR3: TGTGCCAGCAGAAACAGGGCAACAGTTTTAGGGGGTTACGAGCAGTACTTC. The J gene is TRBJ2-7, the V gene TRBV27; perhaps TRBD1 as D (6 bases). The CDR3 has 17 residues. Germline V gene lookup returns CDR1 MNHEY and CDR2 SMNVEV (reference sequence). V lost 6 bases to trimming and J lost 4 bases, with 25 bases between them.

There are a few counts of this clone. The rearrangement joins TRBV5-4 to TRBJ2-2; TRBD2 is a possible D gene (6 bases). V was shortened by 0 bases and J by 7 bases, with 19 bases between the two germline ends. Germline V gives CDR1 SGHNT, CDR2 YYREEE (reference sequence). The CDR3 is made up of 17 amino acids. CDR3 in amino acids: CASSLGRRGIEGGELFF. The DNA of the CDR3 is TGTGCCAGCAGCTTGGGTCGTCGGGGGATTGAAGGCGGGGAGCTGTTTTTT.

The CDR3 nucleotides read TGTGCCAGCCAGGGATTAAACACTGAAGCTTTCTTT. Residues: CASQGLNTEAFF. The J gene is TRBJ1-1, the V gene TRBV28; a possible D gene is TRBD1 (5 bases). Trimming took 8 bases from V and 2 from J, leaving 9 bases between them. The germline gives CDR1 MDHEN, CDR2 SYDVKM. The CDR3 runs 12 residues.

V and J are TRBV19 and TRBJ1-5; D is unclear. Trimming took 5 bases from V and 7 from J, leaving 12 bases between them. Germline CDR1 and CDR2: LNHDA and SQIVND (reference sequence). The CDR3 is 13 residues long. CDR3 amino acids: CASSEGKQQPQHF. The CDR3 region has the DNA TGTGCCAGTAGTGAGGGAAAACAGCAGCCCCAGCATTTT.

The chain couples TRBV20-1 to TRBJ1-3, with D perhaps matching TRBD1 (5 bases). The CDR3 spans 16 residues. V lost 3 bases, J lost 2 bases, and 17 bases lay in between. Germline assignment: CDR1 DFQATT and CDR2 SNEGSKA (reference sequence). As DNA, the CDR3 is TGCAGTGCTAGTTACCGCATCGGAGGGGCTGGAAACACCATATATTTT. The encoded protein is CSASYRIGGAGNTIYF.

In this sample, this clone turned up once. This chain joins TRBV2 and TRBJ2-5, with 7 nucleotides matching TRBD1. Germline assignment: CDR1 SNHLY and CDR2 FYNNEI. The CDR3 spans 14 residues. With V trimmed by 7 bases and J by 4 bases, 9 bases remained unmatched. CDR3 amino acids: CASKDRVRPETQYF. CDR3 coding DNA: TGTGCCAGCAAAGACAGGGTCAGACCAGAGACCCAGTACTTC.

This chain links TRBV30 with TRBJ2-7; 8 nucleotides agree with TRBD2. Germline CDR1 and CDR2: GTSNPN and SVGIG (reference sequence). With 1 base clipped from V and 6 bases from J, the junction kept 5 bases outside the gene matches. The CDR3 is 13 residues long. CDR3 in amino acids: CAWSEGLVGEQYF. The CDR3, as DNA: TGTGCCTGGAGTGAGGGACTAGTCGGCGAGCAGTACTTC. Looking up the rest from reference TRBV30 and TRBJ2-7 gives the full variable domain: SQTIHQWPATLVQPVGSPLSLECTVEGTSNPNLYWYRQAAGRGLQLLFYSVGIGQISSEVPQNLSASRPQDRQFILSSKKLLLSDSGFYLCAWSEGLVGEQYFGPGTRLTVT.

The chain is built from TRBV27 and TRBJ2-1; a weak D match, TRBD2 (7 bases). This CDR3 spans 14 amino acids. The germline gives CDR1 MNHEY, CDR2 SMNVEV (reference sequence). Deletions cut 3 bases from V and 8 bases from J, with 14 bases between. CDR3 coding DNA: TGTGCCAGCAGTTTGGGGGGGGCGGGTCATGAGCAGTTCTTC. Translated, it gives CASSLGGAGHEQFF.

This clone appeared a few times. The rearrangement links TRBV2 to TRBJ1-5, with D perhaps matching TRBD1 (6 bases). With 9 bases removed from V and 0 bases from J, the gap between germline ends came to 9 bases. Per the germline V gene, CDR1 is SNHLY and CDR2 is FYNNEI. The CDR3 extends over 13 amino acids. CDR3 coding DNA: TGTGCCAGGTTACAGGGTAGCAATCAGCCCCAGCATTTT. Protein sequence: CARLQGSNQPQHF. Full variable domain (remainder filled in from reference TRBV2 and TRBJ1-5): EPEVTQTPSHQVTQMGQEVILRCVPISNHLYFYWYRQILGQKVEFLVSFYNNEISEKSEIFDDQFSVERPDGSNFTLKIRSTKLEDSAMYFCARLQGSNQPQHFGDGTRLSIL.

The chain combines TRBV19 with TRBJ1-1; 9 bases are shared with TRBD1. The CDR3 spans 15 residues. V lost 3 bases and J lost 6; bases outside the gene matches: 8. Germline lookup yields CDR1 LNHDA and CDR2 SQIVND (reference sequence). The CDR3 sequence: CASSIPGQGRAEAFF. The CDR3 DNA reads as TGTGCCAGTAGTATTCCAGGACAGGGGCGGGCTGAAGCTTTCTTT.

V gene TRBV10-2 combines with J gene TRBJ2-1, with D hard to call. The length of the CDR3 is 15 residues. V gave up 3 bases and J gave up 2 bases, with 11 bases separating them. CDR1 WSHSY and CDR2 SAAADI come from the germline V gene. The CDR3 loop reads CASSERVTTYNEQFF. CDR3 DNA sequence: TGCGCCAGCAGTGAACGGGTCACTACCTACAATGAGCAGTTCTTC.

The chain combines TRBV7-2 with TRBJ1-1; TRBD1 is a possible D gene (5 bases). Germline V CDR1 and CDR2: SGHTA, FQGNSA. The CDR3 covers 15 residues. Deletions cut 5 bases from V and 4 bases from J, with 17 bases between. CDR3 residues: CASSRPGEGFTEAFF. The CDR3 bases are TGTGCCAGCAGCCGTCCGGGGGAGGGGTTCACTGAAGCTTTCTTT.

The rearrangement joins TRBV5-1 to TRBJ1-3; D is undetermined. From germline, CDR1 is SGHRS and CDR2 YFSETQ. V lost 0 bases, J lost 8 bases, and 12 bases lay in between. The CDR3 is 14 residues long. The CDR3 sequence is CASSLDSQRDTIYF. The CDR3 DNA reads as TGCGCCAGCAGCTTGGATTCTCAGCGGGACACCATATATTTT.

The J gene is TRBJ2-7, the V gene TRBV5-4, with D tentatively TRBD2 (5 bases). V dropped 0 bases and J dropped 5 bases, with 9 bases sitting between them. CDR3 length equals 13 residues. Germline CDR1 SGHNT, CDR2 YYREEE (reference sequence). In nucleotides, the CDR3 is TGTGCCAGCAGCTTGGCATCCGGGGACGAGCAGTACTTC. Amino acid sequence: CASSLASGDEQYF.

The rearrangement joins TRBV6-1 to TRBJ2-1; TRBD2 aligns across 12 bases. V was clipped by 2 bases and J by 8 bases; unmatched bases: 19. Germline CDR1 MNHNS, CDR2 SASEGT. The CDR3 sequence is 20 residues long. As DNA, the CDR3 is TGTGCCAGCAGTGAATGGCCTCGGCGGCGACTAGCGGGAGAATTGTATGAGCAGTTCTTC. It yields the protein CASSEWPRRRLAGELYEQFF.

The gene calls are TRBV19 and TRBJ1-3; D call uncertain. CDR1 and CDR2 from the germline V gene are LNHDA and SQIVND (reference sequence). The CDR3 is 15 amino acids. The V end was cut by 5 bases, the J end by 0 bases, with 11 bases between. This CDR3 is CASSLQPSSGNTIYF. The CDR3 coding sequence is TGTGCCAGTAGTTTACAGCCGAGCTCTGGAAACACCATATATTTT.

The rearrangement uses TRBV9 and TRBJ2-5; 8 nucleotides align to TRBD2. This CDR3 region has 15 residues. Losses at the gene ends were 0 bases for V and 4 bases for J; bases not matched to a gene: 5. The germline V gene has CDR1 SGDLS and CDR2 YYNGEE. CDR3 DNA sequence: TGTGCCAGCAGCGTAGCGGGAGGGCCACTAGAGACCCAGTACTTC. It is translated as CASSVAGGPLETQYF.

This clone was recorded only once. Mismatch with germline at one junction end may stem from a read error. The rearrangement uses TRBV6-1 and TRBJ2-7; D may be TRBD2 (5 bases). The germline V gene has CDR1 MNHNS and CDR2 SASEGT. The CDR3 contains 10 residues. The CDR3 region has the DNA TGTGCCAGCAGTGAAAGGACTGCCGACTTC. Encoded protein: CASSERTADF.

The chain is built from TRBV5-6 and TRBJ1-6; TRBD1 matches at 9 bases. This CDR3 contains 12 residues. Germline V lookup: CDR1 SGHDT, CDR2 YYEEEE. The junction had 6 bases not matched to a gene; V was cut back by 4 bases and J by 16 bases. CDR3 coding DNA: TGTGCCAGCAGCGTGGGACAGGGTAGACTCCACTTT. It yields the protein CASSVGQGRLHF. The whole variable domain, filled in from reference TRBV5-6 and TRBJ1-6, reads DAGVTQSPTHLIKTRGQQVTLRCSPKSGHDTVSWYQQALGQGPQFIFQYYEEEERQRGNFPDRFSGHQFPNYSSELNVNALLLGDSALYLCASSVGQGRLHFGNGTRLTVT.

CDR3 sequence (DNA): TGTGCCAGCAGCCACCGGGTTCCTAACTATGGCTACACCTTC. It codes for CASSHRVPNYGYTF. V and J are TRBV3-1 (or the pseudogene TRBV3-2) and TRBJ1-2, with no clear D. The germline CDR1 and CDR2 sequences are LGHDT and YNNKEL (reference sequence). V lost 3 bases, J lost 0 bases, and 8 bases lay in between. This CDR3 contains 14 residues.

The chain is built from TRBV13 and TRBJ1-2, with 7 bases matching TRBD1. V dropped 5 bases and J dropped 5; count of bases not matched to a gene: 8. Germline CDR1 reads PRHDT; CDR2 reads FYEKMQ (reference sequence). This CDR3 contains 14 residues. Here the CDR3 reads CASSAVPGGYGYTF. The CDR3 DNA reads TGTGCCAGCAGCGCCGTCCCAGGGGGTTATGGCTACACCTTC.